The 2 T cell receptor beta chains reported below all come from one sample, sequenced in a study of blood T cell repertoires in COVID-19. Clones were read by immunoSEQ multiplex PCR, and TCRdb kept only the in-frame ones, dropping some. Of approximately 190,000 clones detected, about 83% appear once; the ten largest clones hold around 5.5%. The sample taken for sequencing was peripheral blood. Receptors were obtained from a woman in her 70s with active or convalescent COVID-19.

CDR3: CAWPLFRGVTDTQYF. CDR3 coding DNA: TGTGCCTGGCCGCTTTTCAGGGGGGTCACAGATACGCAGTATTTT. The chain uses TRBV30 and TRBJ2-3; TRBD1 is a possible D gene (7 bases). Trimming removed 5 bases from V and 2 bases from J, with 17 bases in between. CDR3 length: 15 residues. Germline V lookup: CDR1 GTSNPN, CDR2 SVGIG (reference sequence).

The chain carries TRBV6-5 and TRBJ2-2; TRBD1 might be the D (5 bases). Germline CDR1 is MNHEY and CDR2 is SVGAGI. The V end lost 4 bases, the J end lost 3 bases, and 12 bases lay between the germline ends. The CDR3 is 15 amino acids. The CDR3 coding sequence is TGTGCCAGCAGTTTAAGACAGTGGGACACCGGGGAGCTGTTTTTT. This sequence encodes CASSLRQWDTGELFF.